This TCR beta chain was identified during a study of T cell repertoires in cytomegalovirus infection. Comment on this clonotype: Its antigen is undetermined.

V was shortened by 0 bases and J by 4 bases, with 8 bases between the two germline ends. Looked up from germline, CDR1 is SGHRS and CDR2 is YFSETQ. The CDR3 extends over 14 amino acids. Each CDR3 protein is one row after TCRdb ran MiXCR on the reads. In the table there are some 920,000 distinct CDR3 sequences, approximately 31% of which are singletons. The chain couples TRBV5-1 to TRBJ2-1; a weak D match, TRBD1 (5 bases). The clonotype originates from a human donor in good health (CMV status not recorded). Some clones in this sample may be carry-over from other donors' samples. Sequences were derived from cultured CD8+ T cells from PBMCs, sampled from culture after CMV antigen stimulation. This CDR3 reads CASSLGGWYNEQFF. CDR3 nucleotides: TGCGCCAGCAGCTTGGGGGGCTGGTACAATGAGCAGTTCTTC.